This TCR beta chain was identified in a study of yellow fever vaccine responses in identical twins. Regarding the study as a whole: Reportedly, the response of twins' T cells to the vaccine seemed partly convergent, partly personalized.

A note on this clonotype: The antigen is unknown.

TCRdb analysed the RT-PCR reads with MiXCR anew, one entry per CDR3 protein. This sample has some 35,000 distinct CDR3 sequences, with almost 60% found just once. V dropped 3 bases and J dropped 6 bases, with 9 bases sitting between them. The germline CDR1 and CDR2 sequences are PRHDT and FYEKMQ (reference sequence). This CDR3 contains 13 residues. The clonotype originates from a woman aged 18 to 35 who received the yellow fever vaccine. The chain joins TRBV13 to TRBJ2-1, with D possibly TRBD1 on 5 matching bases. Sequencing used T cells from blood (PBMCs), unsorted or a sorted subset (not recorded which), obtained before or after yellow fever vaccination (not recorded which). The CDR3 reads CASSFSRGNEQFF. For the CDR3, the DNA is TGTGCCAGCAGCTTTAGTAGGGGCAATGAGCAGTTCTTC.